The 5 T cell receptor beta chains presented below share a single source sample, sequenced in a study of regulatory T cells in long-lasting Graves disease (dated by TCRdb to the early 2020s). Library construction relied on multiplex PCR. Sequenced using an Illumina HiSeq 4000. TCR beta libraries were built with iRepertoire HTBI primers and Arm-PCR amplification of CDR3 regions. TCRdb trimmed public reads at Q25 via fastp, called clones via MiXCR and kept in-frame beta chains. One record per CDR3 amino acid sequence lists the most common genes and DNA. The sample table contains roughly 420,000 distinct CDR3 sequences; only one count was recorded for roughly 15% of them. Around 10% of the sample lies in the top ten. In the paper's terms, the time point label means: newly diagnosed GD, antithyroid drugs for less than 3 months. RNA was extracted from PBMCs in TRIzol for both TCR sequencing and RNA sequencing.

The same specimen was also included in a second study, on T cells in Graves' hyperthyroidism and ophthalmopathy.

Material: peripheral blood mononuclear cells (PBMCs), obtained at new diagnosis, from a patient treated with antithyroid drugs. These receptors originate from a woman in her twenties or thirties with Graves disease. Donor details come from another sample of the same person, matched by shared clones.

In its sample, this clonotype was seen a few times. J is TRBJ2-1 and V is TRBV9; 10 positions match TRBD2. This CDR3 region has 16 residues. The J segment lost 4 bases and the V segment lost 3 bases, leaving 7 bases of the junction unmatched. From germline, CDR1 is SGDLS and CDR2 YYNGEE. The CDR3 protein is CASSDSGTSVYNEQFF. As DNA, the CDR3 is TGTGCCAGCAGCGATTCCGGGACTAGCGTGTACAATGAGCAGTTCTTC.

This clonotype turned up a few times. A far larger clone is one base from this, pointing to a likely read error. The genes are TRBV6-5 and TRBJ1-1; tentative D call: TRBD1 (6 bases). Germline CDR1 is MNHEY and CDR2 is SVGAGI. The CDR3 consists of 13 residues. Trimming shortened V by 4 bases and J by 3 bases, and 9 bases separated the two germline ends. CDR3 amino acids: CASSWGQDTEAFF. The CDR3, as DNA: TGTGCCAGCAGTTGGGGGCAGGACACTGAAGCTTTCTTT.

The CDR3 DNA sequence: TGCGCCAGCAGCAAGCCCGCGTTTCAAGAGACCCAGTACTTC. Amino acid sequence: CASSKPAFQETQYF. This chain uses TRBV5-1 with TRBJ2-5; D gene ambiguous. V lost 4 bases, J lost 2 bases, and 12 bases lay in between. Germline CDR1 SGHRS, CDR2 YFSETQ. This CDR3 is built from 14 residues.

This clonotype has just a few counts. The CDR3 DNA reads TGTGCCAGCAGTTACTCGAAAGGACTAGGGAACTACGAGCAGTACTTC. It specifies CASSYSKGLGNYEQYF. The V call is TRBV6-2 or TRBV6-3, the J call TRBJ2-7, with 7 positions matching TRBD2. The length of the CDR3 is 16 residues. Trimming at V came to 0 bases and at J to 3 bases, leaving 8 bases not matched to a gene. Per germline, CDR1 MNHEY and CDR2 SVGEGT.

This clonotype was observed at least ten times. The V call is TRBV7-6, the J call TRBJ1-2, with D maybe TRBD1 (6 bases). CDR3 length: 16 amino acids. V was shortened by 5 bases and J by 2 bases, with 18 bases between the two germline ends. CDR1 is SGHVS, CDR2 FNYEAQ, per germline. CDR3: CASSESYQGQNYGYTF. The CDR3 coding sequence is TGTGCCAGCAGCGAATCCTACCAGGGGCAAAACTATGGCTACACCTTC.